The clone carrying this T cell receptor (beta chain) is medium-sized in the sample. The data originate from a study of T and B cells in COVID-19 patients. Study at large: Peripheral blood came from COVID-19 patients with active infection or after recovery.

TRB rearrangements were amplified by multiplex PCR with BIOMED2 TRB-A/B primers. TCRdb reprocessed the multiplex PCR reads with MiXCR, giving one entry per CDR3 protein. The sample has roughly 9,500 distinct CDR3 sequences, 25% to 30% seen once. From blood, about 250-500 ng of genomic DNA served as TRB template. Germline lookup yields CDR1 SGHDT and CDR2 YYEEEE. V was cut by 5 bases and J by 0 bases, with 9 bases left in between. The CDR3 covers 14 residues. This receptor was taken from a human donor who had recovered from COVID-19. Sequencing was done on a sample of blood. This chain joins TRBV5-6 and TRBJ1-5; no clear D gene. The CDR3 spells CASSGQNSNQPQHF. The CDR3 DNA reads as TGTGCCAGCAGTGGCCAGAATAGCAATCAGCCCCAGCATTTT.